This TCR beta chain was observed in a study of beta chain features in type 1 diabetes. Regarding the study as a whole: Moderate yet significant TCRB CDR3 shortening was seen in Type 1 diabetes patients in all four CD4+ subsets.

Isolated RNA was reverse transcribed in full, so expressed TCRB transcripts were sequenced. Libraries were prepared by immunoSEQ multiplex PCR; TCRdb keeps only in-frame clonotypes and omits some of them. The data contain 250,000 to 300,000 clones, about 23% of them singletons. This clone has more than one count but fewer than ten. Its specificity is not known. Looked up from germline, CDR1 is SGHRS and CDR2 is YFSETQ. V lost 0 bases, J lost 3 bases, and 10 bases lay in between. The CDR3 contains 14 residues. Sequences were obtained from naive CD4+ T cells from blood. The chain carries TRBV5-1 and TRBJ2-7; the D gene is possibly TRBD1 (6 bases). The sequence was collected from a woman in her twenties or thirties with type 1 diabetes. The CDR3 here is CASSLDRVNYEQYF. In nucleotides, the CDR3 is TGCGCCAGCAGCTTGGACAGGGTAAACTACGAGCAGTACTTC.